This T cell receptor (beta chain) was sequenced during a study of cytomegalovirus exposure and HLA in healthy donors (dated by TCRdb to the late 2010s). Some background on the complete study: According to an earlier analysis of 587 of the donors, about 190 million T cells yielded approximately 120 million unique TCR beta sequences and roughly 280 Gb of sequence data. An early release covering more than 500 HLA-typed donors comprised roughly 300 gigabases of sequencing data and roughly 86 million unique TCR sequences. Among the roughly 400 genotyped donors, approximately 82% belonged to the genetic ancestry cluster associated with self-reported Caucasian donors. The study was designed to test whether signatures of past pathogen exposure could be identified by cataloging public T cell receptors. The study profiled the T cell repertoires of under 700 subjects by immunosequencing and related them to cytomegalovirus serostatus. Besides the first cohort of under 700 subjects, a separate validation cohort made up of some 110 different subjects was used. High-throughput TCR immunosequencing, statistical association of individual TCRs with disease status, and machine learning were combined to predict cytomegalovirus infection status. In a later analysis, previously published TCR beta repertoires from more than 500 donors were re-analyzed and high-resolution HLA genotyping was added so that TCR occurrence patterns could be studied. Rather than drawing on any new phenotypic data, the later analysis identified candidate immune exposures from TCR beta sequences and the way those sequences occurred across donors. In an earlier analysis of 587 of the donors, high-throughput TCR beta sequencing was used to judge whether each TCR beta V gene segment behaved as functional or pseudogenic. Donor age, sex, ethnicity and CMV serostatus were compiled together with the repertoire data. A later genetic analysis used genome-wide SNP genotypes for about three fifths of the 666 donors, treating that subset as a discovery cohort. All discovery cohort repertoires had been generated on a single sequencing platform. Class I and class II HLA loci were covered by the typing at four-digit resolution. The number of typed donors differed by locus: roughly 620-640 for A, B, C, DRB1 and DQB1; approximately 540 for DQA1; 606 for DPA1; and around 490 for DPB1. Because of strong linkage in the cohort, roughly five DR-DQ haplotypes were treated as single units for association and clustering. On average, 235,054 unique TCR beta nucleotide sequences were sequenced per donor among fewer than 500 genotyped donors of the cohort, with roughly 18% of those sequences being non-productive.

The library came from the immunoSEQ multiplex PCR assay. The multiplex PCR relied on a mix of 60 forward primers for TCR Vbeta segments and 13 reverse primers for TCR Jbeta segments. The CDR3 region of rearranged TCR beta genes was amplified from genomic DNA with a multiplex PCR assay. The amplified TCR beta libraries were sequenced on the Illumina HiSeq System as 87-base-pair reads. The original pipeline was this. Across the 666 repertoires, a later analysis counted some 80 million unique TCR beta chains, approximately 12 million of which were shared by at least two donors. Raw reads were error-corrected and collapsed into unique sequences by a nearest-neighbor algorithm in which closely related sequences were merged to remove PCR and sequencing errors. To assign V, D and J gene segments, CDR3 sequences were aligned to IMGT reference sequences. Each retained sequence needed at least a six-nucleotide match to both a V gene segment and a J gene segment. A rearrangement counted as productive if the CDR3 had no stop codons and remained in frame with V and J, and every other rearrangement counted as non-productive. CDR3 was defined by IMGT convention, running from the second conserved V-encoded cysteine to the conserved J-encoded phenylalanine. In an earlier analysis of roughly 580 of the donors, sequences lacking an unambiguous match to a single V gene segment were excluded. An earlier analysis of some 500 of the donors classified V segments as functional when productive rearrangements were above 56.7% and as segregating when the standard deviation between donors was above 5%. A statistical classification framework was developed to diagnose cytomegalovirus status using the catalog of TCR beta chain sequences. In a later analysis, V and J genes were assigned by comparing TCR nucleotide sequences against IMGT/GENE-DB human TR gene sequences. The TCRdist pipeline was used in a later analysis to assign CDR3 sequences and most-parsimonious VDJ recombination scenarios. In a later analysis, each TCR beta chain was defined by its CDR3 amino acid sequence together with its V-gene family, and reads without a unique V-gene family were excluded. As a way to deal with suspected cross-contamination and a sequencing artifact, a later analysis dropped under 600 nucleotide sequences that were highly shared and had low generation probability. For each public chain, a later analysis derived a clonal expansion index from normalized ranks of inferred template counts within each repertoire. In a later analysis, generation probabilities were computed with a VDJ recombination model fitted to out-of-frame rearrangements, and the resulting probabilities were checked against IGoR. In a later analysis, hypergeometric tests were used to score TCR-TCR, TCR-HLA and TCR-CMV co-occurrence, with a repertoire-size bias correction applied to TCR pairs. False discovery rates were estimated in a later analysis by permuting HLA or CMV assignments 20 times. In a later analysis, co-occurring TCRs were grouped using DBSCAN, and TCRdist sequence similarity was added for clustering within HLA-allele-positive subsets. For co-occurrence clustering, repertoires with fewer than 30,000 or more than 120,000 public chains were excluded, along with roughly 5 repertoires with anomalous nucleotide sharing. TCRdb limited this immuneACCESS table to in-frame rearrangements with V and J called. A share of clones is missing; checked studies link under half to unresolved V genes, and the rest is unexplained. V and J calls and clone size follow that table, whereas D and trimming were derived from the DNA. The sample table contains 150,000 to 200,000 clones; only one count was recorded for around 80% of them. Around 6.6% of the sample is held by the ten biggest clonotypes.

The cohort consisted of approximately 690 healthy bone marrow donors. At the time of sampling, all cohort members were nominally healthy, though unrecorded immune exposures were likely present. The donor tested CMV seropositive, placing the donor among the 250 to 350 seropositive members of the cohort. A peripheral blood sample was collected from each donor, and TCR beta sequencing was performed on peripheral blood mononuclear cells. The Qiagen DNeasy Blood Extraction Kit was used to extract genomic DNA from the blood cell samples. Notes on this clone: Its antigen is not yet known. Base qualities are not at hand, and no much larger clone is one base apart.

The study at large found these results: A further reported finding was that TCR beta sequences accurately predicted the HLA-A and HLA-B alleles for most subjects in the first cohort. The only immune exposure information available for the cohort was CMV serostatus. It was suggested by the authors that the approach could potentially be generalized to other disease states and immunological phenotypes. In a later analysis, HLA-associated TCR beta chains were found to be more clonally expanded and to have lower generation probabilities than equally common non-associated chains. In this cohort, only TCR beta chains were sequenced, and detectable features were limited by the absence of alpha or paired-chain data. A later analysis found that most CMV-associated TCR beta chains appeared HLA-restricted, with HLA associations seemingly driven largely by CMV exposure. A later genetic analysis associated a missense DCLRE1C variant with V-gene and J-gene trimming of TCR beta chains, and an independent cohort replicated the association. Because HLA typing was unavailable for some donors at each locus, only the typed subset was used in association tests. Most TCR sequences were observed very rarely across donors, whereas some public TCRs were present in many individuals. Because the 87-base-pair reads could not distinguish some IMGT-functional V segments, including TRBV6-2 and TRBV6-3, those segments were excluded. Because counts were too low, roughly 18 rarely observed V segments, including chromosome 9 orphons, were left out of the earlier analysis of about 620 of the donors. The sequencing pipeline was judged likely to have produced a cluster of highly shared sequence variants as a technical artifact. Compared with the approximately 600-donor mean, donors in an Asian-associated ancestry cluster had fewer N-insertions in productive TCRs, according to a later genetic analysis. Broadly in line with IMGT annotations, most TCR beta V segments showed up in productive rearrangements about 87% or about 30% of the time in an earlier analysis of under 700 of the donors. In the study, approximately 150 TCR beta chains were listed as associated with cytomegalovirus. A later analysis associated around 16,000 TCR beta sequences with specific HLA alleles at a false discovery rate of 0.05. When HLA alleles, especially DR and DQ, strongly co-occurred, attributing TCR associations to individual alleles was difficult. In both the original and validation cohorts, the classifier was reported to diagnose cytomegalovirus status with high specificity and sensitivity. A later analysis reported that several top co-occurrence clusters appeared linked to parvovirus B19, influenza, CMV and Epstein-Barr virus. Linkage disequilibrium might explain the correlated functional status among segregating V segments, but an unknown experimental factor could not be excluded. Sequencing depth was assumed to be roughly uniform across donors in the presence/absence analyses, though that assumption may not hold. Three of the identified cytomegalovirus-associated TCR beta chains were confirmed in vitro to be specific for cytomegalovirus antigens. According to a later analysis, TCR association rates differed among HLA loci, with DRB1 alleles showing the most associated TCRs and HLA-C alleles showing the fewest.

Including cysteine and phenylalanine, the CDR3 has 12 amino acids. Solely the CDR3 DNA is kept, with 36 bases framed from the first base. For this chain, trimming is 6 bases at the V end and 2 bases at the J end, and the number of junction bases without a gene match is 2. From the germline V gene, CDR1 is SQVTM and CDR2 is ANQGSEA. This sequence originates from a male donor in good health and CMV-seropositive. The chain couples TRBV29-1 to TRBJ1-2, with 8 bases matching TRBD1. Sequenced: PBMCs. Here is the DNA: TGCAGCGTCCGGACAGGGAACTATGGCTACACCTTC. It is translated as CSVRTGNYGYTF.